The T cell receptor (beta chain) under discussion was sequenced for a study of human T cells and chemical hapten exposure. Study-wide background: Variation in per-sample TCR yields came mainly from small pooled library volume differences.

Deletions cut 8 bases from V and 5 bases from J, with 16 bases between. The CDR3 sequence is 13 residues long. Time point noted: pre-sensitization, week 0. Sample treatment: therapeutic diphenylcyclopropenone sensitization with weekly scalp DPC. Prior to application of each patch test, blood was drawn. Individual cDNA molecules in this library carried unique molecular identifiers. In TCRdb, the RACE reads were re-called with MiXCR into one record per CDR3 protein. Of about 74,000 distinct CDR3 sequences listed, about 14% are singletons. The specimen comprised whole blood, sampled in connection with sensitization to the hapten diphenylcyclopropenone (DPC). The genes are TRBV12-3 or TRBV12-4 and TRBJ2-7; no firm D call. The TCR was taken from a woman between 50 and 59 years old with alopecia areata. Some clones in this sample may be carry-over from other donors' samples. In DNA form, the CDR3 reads TGTGCCAGCGCGAAGGCTTTAGATAACGAGCAGTACTTC. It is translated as CASAKALDNEQYF.